The 4 T cell receptor beta chains given below trace back to one sample, sequenced in a study of vaccination and CD4 T cells after COVID-19. The study sequenced cultured CD4+ T cell DNA using the Oncomine TCR Beta short-read assay. One entry per CDR3 protein results from TCRdb running MiXCR on the PCR reads. Of around 10,000 distinct CDR3 sequences listed, roughly two fifths are singletons. These receptors' antigens are unknown. Described treatment: approximately nine-day PBMC culture with coronavirus spike peptide pools or control peptides (ViraFEST assay). Sequenced material: CD4+ T cells from blood, cultured in vitro. These receptors all come from a human donor who had recovered from COVID-19.

The V and J genes are TRBV10-3 and TRBJ1-2; D gene uncertain. Trimming stripped 8 bases from V and 7 bases from J, with 17 bases between. Germline V lookup: CDR1 ENHRY, CDR2 SYGVKD. CDR3 length equals 13 residues. The CDR3 nucleotides are TGTGCCATCTCCCATGGAGGGAACAGTGGCTACACCTTC. Translating it yields CAISHGGNSGYTF.

This clonotype was observed a few times. The gene calls are TRBV6-5 and TRBJ1-2, with 7 bases lining up with TRBD1. CDR3 size: 14 residues. V lost 2 bases and J lost 4; bases outside the gene matches: 4. The germline CDR1 and CDR2 sequences are MNHEY and SVGAGI. Written as DNA, the CDR3 is TGTGCCAGCAGTTACGACAGGGCTCCCTATGGCTACACCTTC. Amino acid sequence: CASSYDRAPYGYTF.

The rearrangement uses TRBV9 and TRBJ2-1, with 11 bases matching TRBD2. The CDR3 covers 15 residues. V gave up 4 bases and J gave up 4 bases; unmatched junction bases: 4. The germline V gene encodes CDR1 SGDLS and CDR2 YYNGEE. The CDR3 is CASSLAGGLYNEQFF. In DNA form, the CDR3 reads TGTGCCAGCAGCCTAGCGGGGGGCCTGTACAATGAGCAGTTCTTC. The complete variable domain, with remaining parts taken from reference TRBV9 and TRBJ2-1, reads DSGVTQTPKHLITATGQRVTLRCSPRSGDLSVYWYQQSLDQGLQFLIQYYNGEERAKGNILERFSAQQFPDLHSELNLSSLELGDSALYFCASSLAGGLYNEQFFGPGTRLTVL.

A few counts support this clonotype. This chain uses TRBV20-1 with TRBJ2-7, with a possible D match to TRBD1 (5 bases). V lost 1 base and J 3 bases, leaving 13 bases between the germline ends. The germline gives CDR1 DFQATT, CDR2 SNEGSKA (reference sequence). The CDR3 contains 14 residues. The DNA for the CDR3 is TGCAGTGCTAGAGGGCAGGAAAGGGGCTACGAGCAGTACTTC. Its protein is CSARGQERGYEQYF.